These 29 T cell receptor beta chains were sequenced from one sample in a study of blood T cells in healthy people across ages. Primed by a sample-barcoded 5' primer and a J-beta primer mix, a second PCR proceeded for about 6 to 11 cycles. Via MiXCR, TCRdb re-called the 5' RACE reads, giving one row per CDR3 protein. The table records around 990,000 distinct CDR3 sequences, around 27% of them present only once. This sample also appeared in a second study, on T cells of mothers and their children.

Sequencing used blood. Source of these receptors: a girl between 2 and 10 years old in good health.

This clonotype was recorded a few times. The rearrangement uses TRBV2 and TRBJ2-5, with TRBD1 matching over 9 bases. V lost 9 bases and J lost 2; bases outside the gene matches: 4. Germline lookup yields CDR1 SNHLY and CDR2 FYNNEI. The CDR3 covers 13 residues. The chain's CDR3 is CAREDRGQETQYF. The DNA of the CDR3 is TGTGCCAGGGAGGACAGGGGTCAAGAGACCCAGTACTTC.

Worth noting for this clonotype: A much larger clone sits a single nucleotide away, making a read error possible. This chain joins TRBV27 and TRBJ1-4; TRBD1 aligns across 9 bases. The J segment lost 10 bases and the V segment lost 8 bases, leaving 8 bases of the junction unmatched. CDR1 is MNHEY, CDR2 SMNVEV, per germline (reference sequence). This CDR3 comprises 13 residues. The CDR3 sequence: CASGTGTEGKLFF. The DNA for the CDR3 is TGTGCCAGCGGGACAGGGACTGAGGGAAAACTGTTTTTT.

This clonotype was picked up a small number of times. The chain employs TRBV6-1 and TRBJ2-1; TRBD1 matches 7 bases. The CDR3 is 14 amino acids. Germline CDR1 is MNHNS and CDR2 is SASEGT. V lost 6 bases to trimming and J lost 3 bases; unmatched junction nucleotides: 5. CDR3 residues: CASRLGTVYNEQFF. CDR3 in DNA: TGTGCCAGCAGACTAGGGACAGTCTACAATGAGCAGTTCTTC.

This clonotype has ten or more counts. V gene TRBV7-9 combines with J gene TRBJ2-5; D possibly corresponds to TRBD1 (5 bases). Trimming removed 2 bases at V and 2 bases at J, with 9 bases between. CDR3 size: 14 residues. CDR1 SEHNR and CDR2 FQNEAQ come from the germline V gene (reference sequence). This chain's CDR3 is CASSLRQGQETQYF. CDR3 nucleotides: TGTGCCAGCAGCTTAAGGCAGGGACAAGAGACCCAGTACTTC. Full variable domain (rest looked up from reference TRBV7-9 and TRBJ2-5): DTGVSQNPRHKITKRGQNVTFRCDPISEHNRLYWYRQTLGQGPEFLTYFQNEAQLEKSRLLSDRFSAERPKGSFSTLEIQRTEQGDSAMYLCASSLRQGQETQYFGPGTRLLVL.

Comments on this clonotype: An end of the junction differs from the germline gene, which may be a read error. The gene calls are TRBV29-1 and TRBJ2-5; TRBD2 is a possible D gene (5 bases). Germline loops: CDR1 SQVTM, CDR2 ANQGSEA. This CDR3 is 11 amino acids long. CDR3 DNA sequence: TGCAGCGTTGTGCCCCTAGCTGAGCAGTCCTTC. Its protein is CSVVPLAEQSF.

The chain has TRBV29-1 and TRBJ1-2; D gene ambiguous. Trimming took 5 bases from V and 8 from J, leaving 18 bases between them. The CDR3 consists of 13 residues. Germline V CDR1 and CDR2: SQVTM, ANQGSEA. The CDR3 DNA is TGCAGCGTTCCACTGACTGGCCGAGAAGGCTACACCTTC. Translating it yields CSVPLTGREGYTF. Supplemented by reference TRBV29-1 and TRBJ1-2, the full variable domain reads SAVISQKPSRDICQRGTSLTIQCQVDSQVTMMFWYRQQPGQSLTLIATANQGSEATYESGFVIDKFPISRPNLTFSTLTVSNMSPEDSSIYLCSVPLTGREGYTFGSGTRLTVV.

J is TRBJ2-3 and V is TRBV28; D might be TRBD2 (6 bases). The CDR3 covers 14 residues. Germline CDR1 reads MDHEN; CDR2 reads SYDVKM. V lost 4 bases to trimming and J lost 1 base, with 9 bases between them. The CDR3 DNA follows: TGTGCCAGCAGTTATAGCGGTGGCACAGATACGCAGTATTTT. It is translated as CASSYSGGTDTQYF.

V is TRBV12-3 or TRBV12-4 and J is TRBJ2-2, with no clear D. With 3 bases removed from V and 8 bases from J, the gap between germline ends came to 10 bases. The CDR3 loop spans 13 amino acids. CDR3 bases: TGTGCCAGCAGTTTCGCCGTTTCGGGGGAGCTGTTTTTT. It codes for CASSFAVSGELFF.

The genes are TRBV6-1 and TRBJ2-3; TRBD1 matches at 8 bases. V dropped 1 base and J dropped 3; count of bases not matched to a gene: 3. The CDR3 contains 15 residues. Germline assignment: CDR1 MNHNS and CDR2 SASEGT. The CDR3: CASSEDRGSTDTQYF. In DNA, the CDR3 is TGTGCCAGCAGTGAAGACAGGGGGTCAACAGATACGCAGTATTTT.

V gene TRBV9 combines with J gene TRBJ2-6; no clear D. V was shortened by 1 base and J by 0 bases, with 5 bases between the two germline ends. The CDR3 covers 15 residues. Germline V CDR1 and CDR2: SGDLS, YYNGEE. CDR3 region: CASSVRSSGANVLTF. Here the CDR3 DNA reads TGTGCCAGCAGCGTAAGGAGCTCTGGGGCCAACGTCCTGACTTTC.

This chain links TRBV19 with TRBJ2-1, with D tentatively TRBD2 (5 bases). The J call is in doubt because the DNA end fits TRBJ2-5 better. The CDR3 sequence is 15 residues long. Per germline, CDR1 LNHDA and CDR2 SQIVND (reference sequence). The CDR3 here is CASSLTPDFTETQYF. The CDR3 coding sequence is TGTGCCAGTAGTCTAACCCCGGACTTTACAGAGACCCAGTACTTC.

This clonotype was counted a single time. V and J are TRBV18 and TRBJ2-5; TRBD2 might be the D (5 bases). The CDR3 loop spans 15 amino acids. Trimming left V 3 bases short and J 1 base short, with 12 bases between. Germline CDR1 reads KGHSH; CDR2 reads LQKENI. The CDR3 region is CASSPAYSAQETQYF. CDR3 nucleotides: TGTGCCAGCTCACCGGCCTATAGCGCCCAAGAGACCCAGTACTTC. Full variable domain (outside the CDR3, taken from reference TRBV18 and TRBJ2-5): NAGVMQNPRHLVRRRGQEARLRCSPMKGHSHVYWYRQLPEEGLKFMVYLQKENIIDESGMPKERFSAEFPKEGPSILRIQQVVRGDSAAYFCASSPAYSAQETQYFGPGTRLLVL.

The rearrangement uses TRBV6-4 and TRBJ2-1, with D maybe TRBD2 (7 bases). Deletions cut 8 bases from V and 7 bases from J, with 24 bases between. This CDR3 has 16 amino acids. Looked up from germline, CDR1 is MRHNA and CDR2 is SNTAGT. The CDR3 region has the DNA TGTGCCAGCCGAAGATCCCCATGGGGGGGCCCAAATGAGCAGTTCTTC. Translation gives CASRRSPWGGPNEQFF.

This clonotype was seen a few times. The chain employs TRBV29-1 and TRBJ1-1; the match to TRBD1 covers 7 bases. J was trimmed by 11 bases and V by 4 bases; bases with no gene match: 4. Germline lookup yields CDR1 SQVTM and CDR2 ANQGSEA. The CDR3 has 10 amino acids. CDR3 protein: CSVVRGQAFF. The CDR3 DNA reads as TGCAGCGTTGTAAGGGGACAGGCTTTCTTT.

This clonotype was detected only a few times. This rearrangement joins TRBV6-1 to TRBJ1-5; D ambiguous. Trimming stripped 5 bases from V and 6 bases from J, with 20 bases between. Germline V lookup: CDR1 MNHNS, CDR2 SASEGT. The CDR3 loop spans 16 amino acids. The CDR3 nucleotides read TGTGCCAGCAGTCAGTGGACCTCCCGGGCGGGTCAGCCCCAGCATTTT. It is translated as CASSQWTSRAGQPQHF.

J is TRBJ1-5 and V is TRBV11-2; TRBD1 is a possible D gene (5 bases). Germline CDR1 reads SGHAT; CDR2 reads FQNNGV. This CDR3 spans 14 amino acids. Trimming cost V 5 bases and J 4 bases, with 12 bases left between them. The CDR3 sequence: CASSRLEGNQPQHF. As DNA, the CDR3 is TGTGCCAGCAGCCGATTAGAGGGGAATCAGCCCCAGCATTTT.

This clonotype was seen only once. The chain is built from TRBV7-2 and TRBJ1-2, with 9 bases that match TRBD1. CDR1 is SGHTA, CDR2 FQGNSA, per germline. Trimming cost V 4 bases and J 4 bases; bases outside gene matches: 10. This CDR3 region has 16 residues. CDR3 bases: TGTGCCAGCAGCTCGAGTCCGGGACAGGGAGGCTATGGCTACACCTTC. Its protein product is CASSSSPGQGGYGYTF.

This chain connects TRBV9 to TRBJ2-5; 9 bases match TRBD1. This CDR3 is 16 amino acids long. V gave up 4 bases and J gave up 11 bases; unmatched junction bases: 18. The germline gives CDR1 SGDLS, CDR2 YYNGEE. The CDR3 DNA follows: TGTGCCAGCAGCCCGAGCCCGGGACAGGGCCTTCGGGAGCAGTACTTC. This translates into CASSPSPGQGLREQYF.

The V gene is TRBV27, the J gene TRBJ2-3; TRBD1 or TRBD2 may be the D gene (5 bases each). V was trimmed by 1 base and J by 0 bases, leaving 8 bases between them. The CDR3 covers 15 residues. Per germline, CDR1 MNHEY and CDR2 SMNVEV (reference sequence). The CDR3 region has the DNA TGTGCCAGCAGTTTATGGGGGTCTAGCACAGATACGCAGTATTTT. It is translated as CASSLWGSSTDTQYF.

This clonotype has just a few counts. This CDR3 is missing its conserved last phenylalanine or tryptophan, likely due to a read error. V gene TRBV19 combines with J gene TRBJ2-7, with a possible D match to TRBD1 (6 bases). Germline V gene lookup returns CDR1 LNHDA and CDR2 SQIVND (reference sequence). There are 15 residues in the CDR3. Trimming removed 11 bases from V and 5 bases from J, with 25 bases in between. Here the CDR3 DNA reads TGTGCCTCTCAGGGGAACCGCTTAGGGATCGACGAGCAGTACCTC. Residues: CASQGNRLGIDEQYL.

CDR3 sequence: CASSLGAGGQANEKLFF. CDR3 nucleotide sequence: TGTGCCAGCAGCTTAGGCGCAGGGGGGCAAGCTAATGAAAAACTGTTTTTT. This chain joins TRBV7-2 and TRBJ1-4, with 7 positions matching TRBD1. The CDR3 extends over 17 amino acids. Looked up from germline, CDR1 is SGHTA and CDR2 is FQGNSA. Trimming removed 1 base from V and 3 bases from J; junction bases left unmatched: 8.

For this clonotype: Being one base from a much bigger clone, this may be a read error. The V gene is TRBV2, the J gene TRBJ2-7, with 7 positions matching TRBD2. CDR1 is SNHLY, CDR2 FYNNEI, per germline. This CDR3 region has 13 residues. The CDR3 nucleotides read TGTGCCGGCAGATCGGGGGGAACCTACGAGCAGTACTTC. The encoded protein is CAGRSGGTYEQYF.

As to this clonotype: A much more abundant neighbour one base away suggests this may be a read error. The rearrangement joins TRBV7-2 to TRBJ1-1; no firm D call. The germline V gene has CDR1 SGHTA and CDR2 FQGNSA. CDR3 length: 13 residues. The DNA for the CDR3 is TGTGCCAGCAGCTCCAACTTGGGCCCCGAAGCTCTCTTT. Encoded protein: CASSSNLGPEALF.

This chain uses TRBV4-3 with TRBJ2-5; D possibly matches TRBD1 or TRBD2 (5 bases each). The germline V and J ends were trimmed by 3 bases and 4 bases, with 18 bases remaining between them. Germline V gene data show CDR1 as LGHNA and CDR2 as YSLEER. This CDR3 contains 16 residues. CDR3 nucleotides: TGCGCCAGCAGCCACTACAGCCGGGACCCAAGAGAGACCCAGTACTTC. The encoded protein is CASSHYSRDPRETQYF.

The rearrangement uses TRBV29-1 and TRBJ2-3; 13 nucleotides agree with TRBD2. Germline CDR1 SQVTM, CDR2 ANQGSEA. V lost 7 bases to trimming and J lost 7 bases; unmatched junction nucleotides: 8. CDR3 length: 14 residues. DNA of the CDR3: TGCAGCGCACTACTAGCGGGGGGGCCGAATACGCAGTATTTT. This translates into CSALLAGGPNTQYF.

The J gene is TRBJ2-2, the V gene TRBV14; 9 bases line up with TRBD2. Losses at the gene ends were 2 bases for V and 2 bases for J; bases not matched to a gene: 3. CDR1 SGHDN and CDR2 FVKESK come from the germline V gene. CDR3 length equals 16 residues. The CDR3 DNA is TGTGCCAGCAGCCAACCTAGCGGGACTAACACCGGGGAGCTGTTTTTT. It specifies CASSQPSGTNTGELFF.

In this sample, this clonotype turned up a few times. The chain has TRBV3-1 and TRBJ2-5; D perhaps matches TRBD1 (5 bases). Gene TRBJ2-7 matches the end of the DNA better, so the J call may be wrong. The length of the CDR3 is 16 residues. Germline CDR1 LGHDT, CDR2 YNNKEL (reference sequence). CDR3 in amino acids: CASSQDRWGRAYEQYF. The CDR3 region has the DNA TGTGCCAGCAGCCAAGATCGGTGGGGCAGAGCCTACGAGCAGTACTTC.

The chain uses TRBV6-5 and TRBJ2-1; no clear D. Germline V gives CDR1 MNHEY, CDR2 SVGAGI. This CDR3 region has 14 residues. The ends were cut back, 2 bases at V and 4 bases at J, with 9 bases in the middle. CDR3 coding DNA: TGTGCCAGCAGTTACGGGCAGGAGTACAATGAGCAGTTCTTC. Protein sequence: CASSYGQEYNEQFF.

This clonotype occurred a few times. The CDR3 protein is CASSPSVGRGRYRTYEQYF. CDR3 nucleotides: TGTGCCAGCAGCCCCTCGGTCGGCCGTGGGCGATACCGCACCTACGAGCAGTACTTC. The chain employs TRBV7-9 and TRBJ2-5, with D hard to call. The end of the DNA fits TRBJ2-7 better, so the J call may be wrong. Germline assignment: CDR1 SEHNR and CDR2 FQNEAQ (reference sequence). This CDR3 comprises 19 residues.